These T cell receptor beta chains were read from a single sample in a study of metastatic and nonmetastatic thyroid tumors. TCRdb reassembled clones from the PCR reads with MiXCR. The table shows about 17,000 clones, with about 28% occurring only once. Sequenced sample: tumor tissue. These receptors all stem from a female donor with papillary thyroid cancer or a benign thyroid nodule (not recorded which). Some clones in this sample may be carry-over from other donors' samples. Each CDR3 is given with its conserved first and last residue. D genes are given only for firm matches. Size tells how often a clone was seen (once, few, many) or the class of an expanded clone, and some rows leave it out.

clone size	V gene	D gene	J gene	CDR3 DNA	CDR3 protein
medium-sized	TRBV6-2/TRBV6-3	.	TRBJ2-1	TGTGCCACCCGGGACTCCTACAATGAGCAGTTCTTC	CATRDSYNEQFF
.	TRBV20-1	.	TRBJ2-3	TGCAGTGCTAGAGATCCGAGGGGCCTCACAGATACGCAGTATTTT	CSARDPRGLTDTQYF
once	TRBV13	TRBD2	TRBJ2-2	TGTGCCAGCAGCCGCGGGAGGGGGGACACCGGGGAGCTGTTTTTT	CASSRGRGDTGELFF
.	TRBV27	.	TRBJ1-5	TGTACCAGCAGACCCGGTGGGAGAGGTCAGCCCCAGCATTTT	CTSRPGGRGQPQHF
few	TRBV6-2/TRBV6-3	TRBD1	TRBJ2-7	TGTGCCAGCAGTTTACCGGGACAGGGATCCTACGAGCAGTACTTC	CASSLPGQGSYEQYF
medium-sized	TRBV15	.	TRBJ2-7	TGTGCCACCAGCTTAAGACGGGGGAGCTACGAGCAGTACTTC	CATSLRRGSYEQYF
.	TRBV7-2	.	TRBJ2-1	TGTGCCAGCAGCCGATACGACTGGAATGAGCAGTTCTTC	CASSRYDWNEQFF
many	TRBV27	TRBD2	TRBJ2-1	TGTGCCAGCAGTCACCGACTAGCGGGAGCCGTAAATGAGCAGTTCTTC	CASSHRLAGAVNEQFF
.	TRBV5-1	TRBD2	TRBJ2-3	TGCGCCAGCAGCTTGGAGGGTAGCGGGGGCACAGATACGCAGTATTTT	CASSLEGSGGTDTQYF
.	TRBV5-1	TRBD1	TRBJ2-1	TGCGCCAGCAGCTTGGGGGACAGGTACAATGAGCAGTTCTTC	CASSLGDRYNEQFF
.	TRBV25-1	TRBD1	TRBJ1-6	TGTGCCAGCAGTGAATTGAGGACAGGGGTCTCACCCCTCCACTTT	CASSELRTGVSPLHF
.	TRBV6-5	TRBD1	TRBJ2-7	TGTGCCAGCAGGTACGAACAGGGGGCAGGCGAGCAGTACTTC	CASRYEQGAGEQYF
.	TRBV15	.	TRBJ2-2	TGTGCCACCAGCAGAGATAAGGGCACCGGGGAGCTGTTTTTT	CATSRDKGTGELFF
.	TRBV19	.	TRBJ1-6	TGTGCCAGTAGTTCGCGGATTGATTCACCCCTCCACTTT	CASSSRIDSPLHF
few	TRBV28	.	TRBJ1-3	TGTGCCAGCGATCGACAGGCTGGAAACACCATATATTTT	CASDRQAGNTIYF
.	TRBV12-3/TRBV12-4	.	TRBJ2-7	TGTGCCAGCAGTTGCCACACATCCTACGAGCAGTACTTC	CASSCHTSYEQYF
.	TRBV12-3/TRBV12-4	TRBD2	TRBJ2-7	TGTGCCAGCAGTTTTGGTTCTAGCGGTTACGAGCAGTACTTC	CASSFGSSGYEQYF
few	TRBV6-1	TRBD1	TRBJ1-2	TGTGCCAGCAGCCGGGACAGCCCTAACTATGGCTACACCTTC	CASSRDSPNYGYTF
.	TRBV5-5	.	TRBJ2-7	TGTGCCAGCAGCTTCACAGCATCTTCCTACGAGCAGTACTTC	CASSFTASSYEQYF
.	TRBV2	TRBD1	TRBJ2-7	TGTGCCAGCAGTCTTGGGACAGGGACCTACGAGCAGTACTTC	CASSLGTGTYEQYF
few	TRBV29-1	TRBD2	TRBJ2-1	TGCAGCGTGGGGACTAGCGGGAGGTACAATGAGCAGTTCTTC	CSVGTSGRYNEQFF
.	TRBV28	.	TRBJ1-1	TGTGCCAGCATCGAGTGGACAGACAGGAACACTGAAGCTTTCTTT	CASIEWTDRNTEAFF
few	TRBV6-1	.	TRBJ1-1	TGTGCCAGCAGCCGCCCGACGTGGGGCTACACTGAAGCTTTCTTT	CASSRPTWGYTEAFF
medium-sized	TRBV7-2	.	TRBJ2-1	TGTGCCAGCAGCTTAGGGGGAAGCGCCTTTGAGCAGTTCTTC	CASSLGGSAFEQFF
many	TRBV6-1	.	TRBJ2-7	TGTGCCAGCAGACCGAGACTGGGGGCAGGGTACGAGCAGTACTTC	CASRPRLGAGYEQYF
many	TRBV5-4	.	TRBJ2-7	TGTGCCAGCAGCATAGGGGACTTCTACGAGCAGTACTTC	CASSIGDFYEQYF
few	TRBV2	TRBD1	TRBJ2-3	TGTGCCAGCAGTCTTCAGGGGGCAGATACGCAGTATTTT	CASSLQGADTQYF
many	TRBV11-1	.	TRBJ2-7	TGTGCCAGCAGTTGGACAGCAATCTCCTACGAGCAGTACTTC	CASSWTAISYEQYF
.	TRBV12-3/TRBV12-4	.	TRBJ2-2	TGTGCCAGCAGTGGCTTCGGGTTGTTTTTT	CASSGFGLFF
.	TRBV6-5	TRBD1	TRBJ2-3	TGTGCCAGCAGTTCCGGGACAGGGGGCGCAGATACGCAGTATTTT	CASSSGTGGADTQYF
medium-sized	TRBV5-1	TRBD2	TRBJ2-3	TGCGCCAGCAGCCCTAGGGTAGCGGGAGGTGCAGATACGCAGTATTTT	CASSPRVAGGADTQYF
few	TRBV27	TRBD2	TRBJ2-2	TGTGCCAGCAGTTGGGGGAGGGCTAGCGGGGAGCTGTTTTTT	CASSWGRASGELFF
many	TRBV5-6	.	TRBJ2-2	TGTGCCAGCAGCTTGGTGGGCAGGGAGACGGCCGGGGAGCTGTTTTTT	CASSLVGRETAGELFF
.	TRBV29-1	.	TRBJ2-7	TGCAGCGTTGAAGGCAGGGACGGAGACTACGAGCAGTACTTC	CSVEGRDGDYEQYF
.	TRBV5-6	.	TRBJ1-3	TGTGCCAGCAGCTCGTATGGGGAGACAAACTCTGGAAACACCATATATTTT	CASSSYGETNSGNTIYF
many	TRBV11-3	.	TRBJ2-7	TGTGCCAGCAGCGGCGGAGTAATATACTACGAGCAGTACTTC	CASSGGVIYYEQYF
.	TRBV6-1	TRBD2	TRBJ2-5	TGTGCCAGCAGTGAAATGACGGGTAGCGGGGGGCTGGAGACCCAGTACTTC	CASSEMTGSGGLETQYF
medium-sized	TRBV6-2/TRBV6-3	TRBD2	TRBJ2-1	TGTGCCAGCAAAACGAGCGGGAGTGACGGCGCCGGGCAGTTCTTC	CASKTSGSDGAGQFF
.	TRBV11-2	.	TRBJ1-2	TGTGCCAGCAGCTATATTCGGACAGCACTCAATGGCTACACCTTC	CASSYIRTALNGYTF
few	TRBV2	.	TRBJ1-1	TGTGCCAGCAGTGCCGAATTGGACACTGAAGCTTTCTTT	CASSAELDTEAFF
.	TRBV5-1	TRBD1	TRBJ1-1	TGCGCCAGCAGCTTGGACGAGACAGGGGACACTGAAGCTTTCTTT	CASSLDETGDTEAFF
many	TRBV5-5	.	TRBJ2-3	TGTGCCAGCAGCCCCCTAAAGGGTACCACGGATACGCAGTATTTT	CASSPLKGTTDTQYF
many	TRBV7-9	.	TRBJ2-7	TGTGCCAGCAGCACCGGGGATCGCTACGAGCAGTACTTC	CASSTGDRYEQYF
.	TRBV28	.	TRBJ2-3	TGTGCCAGCAGTGGCGTGGATACGCAGTATTTT	CASSGVDTQYF
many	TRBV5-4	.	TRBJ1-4	TGTGCCAGCAGCGCCTATCACAGTAATGAAAAACTGTTTTTT	CASSAYHSNEKLFF